This T cell receptor beta chain was captured by sequencing in a study of T cell responses to AZD1222 COVID-19 vaccine. Notes on the study in general: There were mostly white British donors and more females than males, and clonal diversity was possibly underestimated. Following two doses of AZD1222, Spike-specific TCR breadth and depth rose. Repertoire sampling occurred only after the peak T cell response.

V lost 7 bases and J lost 7; bases outside the gene matches: 12. The CDR3 is 15 residues long. The germline V gene has CDR1 LNHDA and CDR2 SQIVND (reference sequence). Sequenced by immunoSEQ multiplex PCR; TCRdb stores in-frame clones only, minus some. This sample carries about 130,000 clones, around 89% of them seen once, and the ten largest clones take under 2%. To note about this clone: The antigen remains unidentified.

This clonotype originated in an adult in good health. Sequences were derived from peripheral blood, sampled on day 0 of AZD1222 vaccination. The rearrangement links TRBV19 to TRBJ2-1; 8 bases are shared with TRBD1. The CDR3: CASTKDREKGNEQFF. CDR3 nucleotides: TGTGCCAGTACTAAGGACAGGGAAAAGGGAAATGAGCAGTTCTTC.